These 14 T cell receptor beta chains share one sample of origin, sequenced in a study of T cell clones after liver transplantation. The assay was immunoSEQ multiplex PCR, and TCRdb's table has in-frame clones only and misses some. The table includes roughly 100,000 clones, 75% to 90% detected once. Material: CD4+ T cells from blood, obtained before liver transplant. These receptors were obtained from a human donor who received a liver transplant.

This rearrangement joins TRBV7-8 to TRBJ2-4; no clear D. Germline CDR1 and CDR2: SGHVS and FQNEAQ. The CDR3 consists of 16 residues. V was trimmed by 5 bases and J by 0 bases, leaving 14 bases between them. The CDR3 sequence: CASSPPTSLAKNIQYF. In DNA, the CDR3 is TGTGCCAGCAGCCCCCCGACATCCCTAGCCAAAAACATTCAGTACTTC.

The rearrangement links TRBV12-5 to TRBJ1-6; no clear D. CDR1 and CDR2 (germline): LGHNT, FRNRAP. Trimming left V 0 bases short and J 3 bases short, with 15 bases between. The CDR3 has 18 residues. DNA of the CDR3: TGTGCTAGTGGTTTGGTACAAATGGCGGAATTCTATAATTCACCCCTCCACTTT. Protein product: CASGLVQMAEFYNSPLHF.

V gene TRBV15 combines with J gene TRBJ1-3, with 7 bases lining up with TRBD1. V shed 3 bases and J 0 bases; nucleotides not matched to a gene: 2. Germline lookup yields CDR1 LNHNV and CDR2 YYDKDF (reference sequence). CDR3 length equals 15 residues. The CDR3, as DNA: TGTGCCACCAGCAGCGGGACAGTCTCTGGAAACACCATATATTTT. Translating it yields CATSSGTVSGNTIYF.

The chain carries TRBV28 and TRBJ2-7, with D perhaps TRBD1 (5 bases). This CDR3 comprises 14 residues. V was pared by 3 bases and J by 7 bases, with 16 bases between. Germline V lookup: CDR1 MDHEN, CDR2 SYDVKM. The CDR3 region has the DNA TGTGCCAGCAGTTTGGGGCCCAGGGTCTCGGAGCAGTACTTC. Translation gives CASSLGPRVSEQYF.

This chain links TRBV18 with TRBJ1-5; tentatively, D is TRBD1 (5 bases). The CDR3 loop spans 15 amino acids. Trimming removed 4 bases at V and 4 bases at J, with 14 bases between. CDR1 KGHSH and CDR2 LQKENI come from the germline V gene. CDR3 in DNA: TGTGCCAGCTCACAAGGCCCGGCAGGGAATCAGCCCCAGCATTTT. It codes for CASSQGPAGNQPQHF.

This clone appeared a few times. The identical CDR3 is also encoded by other nucleotide sequences in the sample. V is TRBV7-6 and J is TRBJ1-1; D is unresolved. This CDR3 region has 14 residues. Germline V CDR1 and CDR2: SGHVS, FNYEAQ. V gave up 1 base and J gave up 4 bases, with 10 bases separating them. CDR3 amino acids: CASSLGGGSTEAFF. The CDR3 DNA sequence: TGTGCCAGCAGCTTAGGGGGAGGGAGCACTGAAGCTTTCTTT.

The chain couples TRBV2 to TRBJ2-5; TRBD2 agrees at 8 bases. V gave up 6 bases and J gave up 4 bases; unmatched junction bases: 10. Germline V gene lookup returns CDR1 SNHLY and CDR2 FYNNEI. CDR3 length: 15 residues. CDR3: CASSPSGTRGETQYF. The CDR3 DNA reads as TGTGCCAGCAGCCCCTCCGGGACTAGGGGAGAGACCCAGTACTTC.

The J gene is TRBJ2-2, the V gene TRBV5-1, with D perhaps matching TRBD1 (6 bases). The germline CDR1 and CDR2 sequences are SGHRS and YFSETQ. The V end was cut by 3 bases, the J end by 4 bases, with 22 bases between. The CDR3 contains 18 residues. CDR3 in amino acids: CASSSGIIRGPGTGELFF. Written as DNA, the CDR3 is TGCGCCAGCAGCTCAGGTATAATCAGGGGCCCGGGCACCGGGGAGCTGTTTTTT.

The V and J genes are TRBV16 and TRBJ1-2, with D tentatively TRBD1 (5 bases). CDR3 size: 14 residues. Trimming left V 0 bases short and J 4 bases short, with 9 bases between. Germline V CDR1 and CDR2: KGHSY, FQNENV. Here the CDR3 reads CASSQSGRSYGYTF. The CDR3 nucleotides read TGTGCCAGCAGCCAATCGGGGCGGTCCTATGGCTACACCTTC.

CDR3 in amino acids: CASSIQTGTRAPLHF. DNA for the CDR3: TGTGCCAGCAGTATACAGACAGGGACCCGGGCACCCCTCCACTTT. This rearrangement joins TRBV27 to TRBJ1-6; 7 bases map to TRBD1. Germline V gene lookup returns CDR1 MNHEY and CDR2 SMNVEV (reference sequence). J was trimmed by 11 bases and V by 5 bases; bases with no gene match: 12. The CDR3 loop spans 15 amino acids.

This clone appeared a few times. The gene calls are TRBV27 and TRBJ1-1; TRBD1 agrees at 11 bases. J lost 10 bases, V lost 4 bases, and 8 bases had no gene match. Germline V gene sequence: CDR1 MNHEY, CDR2 SMNVEV (reference sequence). The CDR3 contains 14 residues. CDR3 sequence (DNA): TGTGCCAGCAGTTCGATTGGACAGGGGGCACCAGCTTTCTTT. Protein product: CASSSIGQGAPAFF.

The chain recombines TRBV5-4 with TRBJ1-6; the D gene is possibly TRBD1 (6 bases). V lost 1 base, J lost 9 bases, and 14 bases lay in between. The CDR3 length is 15 residues. Germline V gene data show CDR1 as SGHNT and CDR2 as YYREEE (reference sequence). The CDR3 protein is CASSLMGARSSPLHF. CDR3 in DNA: TGTGCCAGCAGCTTGATGGGGGCGCGAAGTTCACCCCTCCACTTT.

The genes are TRBV19 and TRBJ1-4; D gene uncertain. Deletions cut 4 bases from V and 0 bases from J, with 9 bases between. The germline CDR1 and CDR2 sequences are LNHDA and SQIVND (reference sequence). The CDR3 is 15 amino acids. The CDR3 protein is CASSTAATTNEKLFF. For the CDR3, the DNA is TGTGCCAGTAGTACCGCAGCTACAACTAATGAAAAACTGTTTTTT. Based on the CDR3 plus reference TRBV19 and TRBJ1-4, the full variable domain is DGGITQSPKYLFRKEGQNVTLSCEQNLNHDAMYWYRQDPGQGLRLIYYSQIVNDFQKGDIAEGYSVSREKKESFPLTVTSAQKNPTAFYLCASSTAATTNEKLFFGSGTQLSVL.

The V gene is TRBV18, the J gene TRBJ2-5, with D hard to call. There are 13 residues in the CDR3. Trimming pared 0 bases from V and 4 bases from J, leaving 6 bases between. Germline CDR1 reads KGHSH; CDR2 reads LQKENI. The DNA of the CDR3 is TGTGCCAGCTCACCACCCGTGCTAGAGACCCAGTACTTC. Translating gives CASSPPVLETQYF.